This T cell receptor (beta chain) was found in a study of T cell responses to AZD1222 COVID-19 vaccine. Study information: Pooling was applied to second doses at about 4 or about 12 weeks.

Concerning this clone itself: Its antigen is undetermined.

Trimming cost V 4 bases and J 0 bases; bases outside gene matches: 4. CDR1 is SGHTS, CDR2 YDEGEE, per germline. The CDR3 has 15 amino acids. TCRdb's table, derived via immunoSEQ multiplex PCR, lists solely in-frame clones and lacks some. The table has 55,000 to 90,000 clones, around four fifths seen once. The study, taken as a whole, reports: Unmutated variant regions reportedly attract nearly half of all spike-specific TCRs.

The chain recombines TRBV5-8 with TRBJ2-7; 10 nucleotides line up with TRBD2. This TCR came from an adult in good health. The sequencing used peripheral blood, collected on day 0 of AZD1222 vaccination. The CDR3 DNA reads as TGTGCCAGCAGCGTGGGACTAGCGAGCTCCTACGAGCAGTACTTC. As protein: CASSVGLASSYEQYF.